This section outlines one TCR beta chain sequence together with its context. Its antigen is not identified. The CDR3 loop spans 17 amino acids. CDR1 and CDR2 from the germline V gene are LGHNA and YSLEER. Trimming at V came to 4 bases and at J to 3 bases, leaving 9 bases not matched to a gene. This sample is drawn from a study of HIV-infected patients and healthy controls. Study-wide findings and caveats: Healthy controls carried many MAIT alpha-chain CDR3s, while HIV+ repertoires had few. In HIV-infected patients, the apparent post-therapy Gini index recovery did not replicate in size-matched data.

Alpha and beta constant-region primers primed reverse transcription of approximately 0.55 ug RNA. Each of the alpha and beta chains got its own library through chain-specific third strand synthesis with indices. MiXCR, run by TCRdb on the 5' RACE reads, gives a single entry per CDR3 protein. The sample consists of nearly 9,500 distinct CDR3 sequences, under 6.5% of them appearing once. No cell fractionation was done, so the repertoire covers all unsorted peripheral blood T cells. This sequence joins TRBV4-3 and TRBJ1-3; 10 positions match TRBD1. This TCR was sampled from an adult in good health. Input material: blood. The DNA of the CDR3 is TGCGCCAGCAGCCCAGGGACAGGGGCCCTTGGTGGAAACACCATATATTTT. Protein product: CASSPGTGALGGNTIYF.